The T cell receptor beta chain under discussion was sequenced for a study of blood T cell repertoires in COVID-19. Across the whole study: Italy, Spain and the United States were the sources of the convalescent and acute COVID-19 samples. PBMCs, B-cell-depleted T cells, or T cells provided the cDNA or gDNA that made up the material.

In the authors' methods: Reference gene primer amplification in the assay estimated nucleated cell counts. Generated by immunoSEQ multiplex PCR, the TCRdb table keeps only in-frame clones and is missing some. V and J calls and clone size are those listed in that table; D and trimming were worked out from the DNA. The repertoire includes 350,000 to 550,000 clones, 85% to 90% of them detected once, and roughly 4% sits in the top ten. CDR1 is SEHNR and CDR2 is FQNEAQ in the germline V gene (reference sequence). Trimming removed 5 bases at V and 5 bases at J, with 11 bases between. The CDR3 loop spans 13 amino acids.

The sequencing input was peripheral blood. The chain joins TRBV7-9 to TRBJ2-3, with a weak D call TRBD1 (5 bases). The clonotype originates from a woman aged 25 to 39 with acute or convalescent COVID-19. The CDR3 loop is CASSLGAQDTQYF. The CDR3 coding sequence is TGTGCCAGCAGCCTAGGGGCGCAAGATACGCAGTATTTT. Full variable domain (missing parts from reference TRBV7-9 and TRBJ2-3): DTGVSQNPRHKITKRGQNVTFRCDPISEHNRLYWYRQTLGQGPEFLTYFQNEAQLEKSRLLSDRFSAERPKGSFSTLEIQRTEQGDSAMYLCASSLGAQDTQYFGPGTRLTVL.